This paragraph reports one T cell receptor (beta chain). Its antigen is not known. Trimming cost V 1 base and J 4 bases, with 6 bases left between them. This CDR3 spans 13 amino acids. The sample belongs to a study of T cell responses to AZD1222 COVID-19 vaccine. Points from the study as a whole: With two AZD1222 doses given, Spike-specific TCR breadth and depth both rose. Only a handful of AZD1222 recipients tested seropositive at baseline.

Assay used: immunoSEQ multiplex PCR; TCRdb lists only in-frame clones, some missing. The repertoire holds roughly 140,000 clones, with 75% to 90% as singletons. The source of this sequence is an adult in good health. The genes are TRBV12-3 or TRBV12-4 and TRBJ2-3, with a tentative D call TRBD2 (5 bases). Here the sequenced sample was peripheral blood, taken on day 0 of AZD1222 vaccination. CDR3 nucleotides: TGTGCCAGCAGTTTAGGAGGGCCAGATACGCAGTATTTT. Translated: CASSLGGPDTQYF.